This T cell receptor beta chain appears in the sequencing data of a study of a mutant IDH1 vaccine in newly diagnosed glioma. Clones were read by immunoSEQ multiplex PCR, and TCRdb kept only the in-frame ones, dropping some. The sample carries roughly 52,000 clones, around four fifths recorded once. Specified time point: week 35, safety follow-up. One vaccine dose held 300 ug of mutant IDH1 20-mer peptide and came with topical imiquimod. A remark on this clone: Its antigen is unknown.

This receptor was obtained from a woman between 18 and 30 years old with glioma. Source: PBMCs, taken from a glioma patient whose treatment included an IDH1 peptide vaccine.

The CDR3 is CASSDSTDRPYNEQFF. DNA of the CDR3: TGTGCCAGCAGTGACTCGACCGACAGGCCCTACAATGAGCAGTTCTTC. The V and J genes are TRBV6-4 and TRBJ2-1; maybe TRBD1 (6 bases). The CDR3 runs to 16 residues. CDR1 is MRHNA and CDR2 is SNTAGT in the germline V gene. The V and J ends lost 0 bases and 2 bases respectively, with 11 bases between them.